This record looks at one T cell receptor (beta chain) sequence and its context. This entry belongs to a study of T-cell memory formation after mild COVID-19. Using its own MiXCR run on the 5' RACE reads, TCRdb lists one record per CDR3 protein. The table shows 350,000 to 450,000 distinct CDR3 sequences, with roughly a quarter occurring only once. Germline-derived CDR1 and CDR2 are SNHLY and FYNNEI. This CDR3 is 12 amino acids long. The ends were cut back, 5 bases at V and 5 bases at J, with 7 bases in the middle. This clonotype was obtained from an adult woman who had mild COVID-19 (a few samples of this study predate the infection). Cell type and time point are not known. Sequencing input: PBMCs or a T cell subset sorted from them (not recorded which). The rearrangement uses TRBV2 and TRBJ1-5; no firm D call. CDR3 DNA: TGTGCCAGCAGTCCCGGGGATCAGCCCCAGCATTTT. It yields the protein CASSPGDQPQHF.